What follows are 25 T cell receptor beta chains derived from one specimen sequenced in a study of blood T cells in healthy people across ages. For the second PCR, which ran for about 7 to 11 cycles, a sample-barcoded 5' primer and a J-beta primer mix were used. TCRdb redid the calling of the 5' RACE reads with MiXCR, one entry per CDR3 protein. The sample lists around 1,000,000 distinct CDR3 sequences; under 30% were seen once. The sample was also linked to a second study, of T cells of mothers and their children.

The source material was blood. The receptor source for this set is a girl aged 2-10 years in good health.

The CDR3 loop reads CASTRRENTEAFF. CDR3 sequence (DNA): TGTGCCAGCACCCGAAGAGAGAACACTGAAGCTTTCTTT. The rearrangement joins TRBV6-5 to TRBJ1-1; D gene ambiguous. The germline gives CDR1 MNHEY, CDR2 SVGAGI. There are 13 residues in the CDR3. Trimming left V 7 bases short and J 1 base short, with 10 bases between.

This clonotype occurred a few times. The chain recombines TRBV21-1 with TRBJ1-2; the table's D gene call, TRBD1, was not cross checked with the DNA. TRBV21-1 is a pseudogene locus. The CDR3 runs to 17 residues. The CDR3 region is CASSKIVLRGTFYGYTF. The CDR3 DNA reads TGTGCCAGCAGCAAAATCGTCCTTCGGGGCACCTTCTATGGCTACACCTTC.

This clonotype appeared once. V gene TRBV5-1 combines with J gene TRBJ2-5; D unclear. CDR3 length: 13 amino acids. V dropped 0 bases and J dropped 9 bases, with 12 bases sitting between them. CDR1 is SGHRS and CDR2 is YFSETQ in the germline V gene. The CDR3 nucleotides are TGCGCCAGCAGCTTGGGACGGAGAAATGCCCAGTACTTC. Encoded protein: CASSLGRRNAQYF.

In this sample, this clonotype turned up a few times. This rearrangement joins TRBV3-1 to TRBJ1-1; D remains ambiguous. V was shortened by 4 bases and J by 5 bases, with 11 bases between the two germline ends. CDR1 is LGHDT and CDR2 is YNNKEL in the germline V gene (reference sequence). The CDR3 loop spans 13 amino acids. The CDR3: CASSPRRETEAFF. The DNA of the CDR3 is TGTGCCAGCAGCCCCAGGAGAGAAACTGAAGCTTTCTTT. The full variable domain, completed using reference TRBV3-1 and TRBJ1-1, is DTAVSQTPKYLVTQMGNDKSIKCEQNLGHDTMYWYKQDSKKFLKIMFSYNNKELIINETVPNRFSPKSPDKAHLNLHINSLELGDSAVYFCASSPRRETEAFFGQGTRLTVV.

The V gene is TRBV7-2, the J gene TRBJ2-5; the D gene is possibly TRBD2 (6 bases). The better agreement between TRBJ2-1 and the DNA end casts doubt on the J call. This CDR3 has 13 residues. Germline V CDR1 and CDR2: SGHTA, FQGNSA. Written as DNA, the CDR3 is TGTGCCAGCAGCTTAGAACTAGCCGATGAGCAGTTCTTC. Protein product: CASSLELADEQFF.

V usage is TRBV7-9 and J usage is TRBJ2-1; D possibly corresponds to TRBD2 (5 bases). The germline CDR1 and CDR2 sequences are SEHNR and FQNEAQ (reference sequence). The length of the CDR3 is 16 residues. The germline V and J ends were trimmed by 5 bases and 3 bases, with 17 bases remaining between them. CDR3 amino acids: CASSDLGSQVYNEQFF. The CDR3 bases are TGTGCCAGCAGCGACTTAGGGAGTCAAGTCTACAATGAGCAGTTCTTC.

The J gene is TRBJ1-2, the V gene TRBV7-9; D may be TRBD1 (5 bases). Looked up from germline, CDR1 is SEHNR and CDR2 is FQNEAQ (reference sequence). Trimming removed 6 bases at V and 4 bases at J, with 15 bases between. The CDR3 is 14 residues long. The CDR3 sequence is CASRDSHYTYGYTF. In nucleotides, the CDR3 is TGTGCCAGCAGAGACAGTCATTACACCTATGGCTACACCTTC.

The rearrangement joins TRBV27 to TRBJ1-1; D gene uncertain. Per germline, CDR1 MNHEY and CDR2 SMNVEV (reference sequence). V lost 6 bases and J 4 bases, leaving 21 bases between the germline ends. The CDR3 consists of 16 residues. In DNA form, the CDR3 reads TGTGCCAGCAGCTACCTCCCGGCAGCGATGTTCACTGAAGCTTTCTTT. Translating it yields CASSYLPAAMFTEAFF.

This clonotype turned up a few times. In DNA form, the CDR3 reads TGTGCCGCCGGGGGACGGGGGGCTTTGGATGAGCAGTTCTTC. This sequence encodes CAAGGRGALDEQFF. The chain uses TRBV24-1 and TRBJ2-7, with a tentative D call TRBD2 (7 bases). The J call may be in error: the DNA end matches TRBJ2-1 better. CDR1 and CDR2 from the germline V gene are KGHDR and SFDVKD. The CDR3 loop spans 14 amino acids.

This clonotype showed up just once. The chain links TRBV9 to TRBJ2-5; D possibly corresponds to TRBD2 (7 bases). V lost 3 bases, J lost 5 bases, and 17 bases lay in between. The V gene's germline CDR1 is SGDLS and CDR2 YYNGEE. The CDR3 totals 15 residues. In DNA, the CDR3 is TGTGCCAGCAGCGAGGGGGGGGGCGCGTGGGAGACCCAGTACTTC. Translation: CASSEGGGAWETQYF.

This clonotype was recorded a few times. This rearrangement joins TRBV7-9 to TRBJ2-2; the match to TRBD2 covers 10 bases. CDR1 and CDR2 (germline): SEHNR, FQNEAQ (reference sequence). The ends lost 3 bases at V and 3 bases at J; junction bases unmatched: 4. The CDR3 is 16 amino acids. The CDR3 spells CASSLIAGGDTGELFF. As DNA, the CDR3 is TGTGCCAGCAGCTTGATAGCGGGAGGAGACACCGGGGAGCTGTTTTTT.

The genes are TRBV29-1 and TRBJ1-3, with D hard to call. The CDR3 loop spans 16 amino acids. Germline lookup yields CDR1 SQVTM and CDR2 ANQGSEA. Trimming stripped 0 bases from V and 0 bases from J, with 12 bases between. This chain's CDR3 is CSVEDFAGSSGNTIYF. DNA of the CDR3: TGCAGCGTTGAAGATTTCGCGGGATCCTCTGGAAACACCATATATTTT.

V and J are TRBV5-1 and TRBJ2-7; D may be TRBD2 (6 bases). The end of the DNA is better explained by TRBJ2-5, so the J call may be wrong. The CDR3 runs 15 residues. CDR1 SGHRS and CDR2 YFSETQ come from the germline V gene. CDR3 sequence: CASSPEDYTQETQYF. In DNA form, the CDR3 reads TGCGCCAGCAGCCCAGAGGACTACACACAAGAGACCCAGTACTTC.

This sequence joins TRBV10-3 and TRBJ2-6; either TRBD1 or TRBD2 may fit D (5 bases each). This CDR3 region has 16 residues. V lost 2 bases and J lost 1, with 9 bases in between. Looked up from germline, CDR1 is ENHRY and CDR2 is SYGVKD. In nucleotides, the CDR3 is TGTGCCATCAGTGAGATTGGGGGATCTGGGGCCAACGTCCTGACTTTC. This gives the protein CAISEIGGSGANVLTF.

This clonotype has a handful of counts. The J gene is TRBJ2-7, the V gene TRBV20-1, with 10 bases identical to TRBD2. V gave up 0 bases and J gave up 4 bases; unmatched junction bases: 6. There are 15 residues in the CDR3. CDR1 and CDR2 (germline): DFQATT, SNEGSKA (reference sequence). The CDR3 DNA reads TGCAGTGCTAGAGATTTAGCGGGAGGTCTATACGAGCAGTACTTC. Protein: CSARDLAGGLYEQYF.

CDR3 amino acids: CASSFSEYGYTF. In DNA, the CDR3 is TGTGCCAGCAGCTTCTCCGAATATGGCTACACCTTC. The chain employs TRBV7-2 and TRBJ1-2; no reliable D call. V was clipped by 3 bases and J by 5 bases, with 7 bases between them. The CDR3 sequence is 12 residues long. The germline V gene has CDR1 SGHTA and CDR2 FQGNSA.

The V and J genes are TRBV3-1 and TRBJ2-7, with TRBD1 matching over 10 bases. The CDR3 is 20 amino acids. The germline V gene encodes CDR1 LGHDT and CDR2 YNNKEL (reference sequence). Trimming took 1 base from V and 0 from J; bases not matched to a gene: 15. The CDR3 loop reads CASSQGLGTGATVPSYEQYF. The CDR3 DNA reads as TGTGCCAGCAGCCAAGGGTTGGGGACAGGGGCGACCGTACCCTCCTACGAGCAGTACTTC.

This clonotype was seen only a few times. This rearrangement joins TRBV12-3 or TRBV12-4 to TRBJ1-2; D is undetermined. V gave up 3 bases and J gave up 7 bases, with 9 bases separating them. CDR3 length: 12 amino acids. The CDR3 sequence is CASSFPMGGYTF. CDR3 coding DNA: TGTGCCAGCAGTTTCCCCATGGGTGGCTACACCTTC.

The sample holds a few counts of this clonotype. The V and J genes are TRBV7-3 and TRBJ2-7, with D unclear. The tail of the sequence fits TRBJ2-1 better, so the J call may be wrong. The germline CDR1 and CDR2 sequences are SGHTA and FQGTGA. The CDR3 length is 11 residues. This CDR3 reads CASVLNNEQFF. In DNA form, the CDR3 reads TGTGCCAGCGTCTTAAACAATGAGCAGTTCTTC.

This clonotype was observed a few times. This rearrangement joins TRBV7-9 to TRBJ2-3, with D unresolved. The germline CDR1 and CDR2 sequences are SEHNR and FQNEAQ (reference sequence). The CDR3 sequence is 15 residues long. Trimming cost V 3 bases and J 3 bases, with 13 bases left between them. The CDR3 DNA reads TGTGCCAGCAGCTTTGTCCAGGAGATAACAGATACGCAGTATTTT. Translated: CASSFVQEITDTQYF.

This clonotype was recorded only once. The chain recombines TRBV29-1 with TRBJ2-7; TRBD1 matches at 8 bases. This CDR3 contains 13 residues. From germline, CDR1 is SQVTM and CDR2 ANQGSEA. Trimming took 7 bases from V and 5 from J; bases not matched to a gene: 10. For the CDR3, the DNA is TGCAGCGCACGGACAGGGATCCTGAACGAGCAGTACTTC. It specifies CSARTGILNEQYF.

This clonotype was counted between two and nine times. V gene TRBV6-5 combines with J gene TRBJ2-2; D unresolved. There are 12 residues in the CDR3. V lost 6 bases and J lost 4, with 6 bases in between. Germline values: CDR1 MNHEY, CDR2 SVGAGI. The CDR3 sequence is CASRSSTGELFF. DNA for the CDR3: TGTGCCAGCAGGTCTTCCACCGGGGAGCTGTTTTTT.

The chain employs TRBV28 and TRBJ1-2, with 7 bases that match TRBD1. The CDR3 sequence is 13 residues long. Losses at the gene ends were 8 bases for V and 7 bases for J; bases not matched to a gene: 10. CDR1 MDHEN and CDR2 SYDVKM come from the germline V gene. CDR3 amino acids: CASLGQTGFGYTF. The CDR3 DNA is TGTGCCAGCTTGGGACAGACGGGGTTTGGCTACACCTTC.

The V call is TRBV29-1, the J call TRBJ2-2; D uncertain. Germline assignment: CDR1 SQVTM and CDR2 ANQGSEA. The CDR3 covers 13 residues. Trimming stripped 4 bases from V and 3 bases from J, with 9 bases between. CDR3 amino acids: CSVVAGYTGELFF. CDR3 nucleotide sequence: TGCAGCGTTGTAGCCGGTTACACCGGGGAGCTGTTTTTT.

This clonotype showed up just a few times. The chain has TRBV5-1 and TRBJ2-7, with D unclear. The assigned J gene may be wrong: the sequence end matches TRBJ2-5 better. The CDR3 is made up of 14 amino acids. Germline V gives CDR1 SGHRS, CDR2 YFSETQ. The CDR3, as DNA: TGCGCCAGCAGCTTGGAATCGCTGATAGAGACCCAGTACTTC. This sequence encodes CASSLESLIETQYF.